This entry describes one T cell receptor (beta chain). Antigen specificity is unknown. V was cut by 0 bases and J by 4 bases, with 9 bases left in between. This CDR3 is built from 14 residues. The germline V gene has CDR1 MNHEY and CDR2 SVGAGI. The assay was immunoSEQ multiplex PCR, and TCRdb's table has in-frame clones only and misses some. The repertoire holds about 37,000 clones, with 85% to 90% as singletons. This sample was taken from a study of lymphopenia after photon versus proton radiotherapy. Study-wide points: Better survival with proton therapy was suggested as possible, not demonstrated. Proton therapy kept repertoires fairly stable, unlike photons, which gained effector/memory cells. After lymphocyte nadir, photon-treated repertoires showed oligoclonal expansion, especially CD8+ Temra.

This chain links TRBV6-5 with TRBJ1-2; the D is unclear. The sequencing here drew on peripheral blood, taken from a patient treated with photon-based radiotherapy. The source is a middle-aged man with gastric cancer. This CDR3 reads CASSYSLGSYGYTF. DNA for the CDR3: TGTGCCAGCAGTTACTCGTTAGGGTCCTATGGCTACACCTTC.